These T cell receptor beta chains were read from a single sample in a study of T cells in Graves' hyperthyroidism and ophthalmopathy. TCRdb reprocessed the multiplex PCR reads via MiXCR and lists one record per CDR3 protein. The sample consists of about 610,000 distinct CDR3 sequences, approximately 14% of them appearing once. Sequenced sample: blood. All receptors derive from a woman aged 40 to 50 with Graves' ophthalmopathy. Both conserved end residues are part of each CDR3. The D gene is left open where the match is weak. Clone size, where shown, is once, few, many, or a class for clones that have expanded.

size	V	D	J	DNA	CDR3
-	TRBV19	-	TRBJ2-5	TGTGCCAGTAGTAAGTTTGGGATTCAAGAGACCCAGTACTTC	CASSKFGIQETQYF
-	TRBV3-1	-	TRBJ1-2	TGTGCCAGCAGCCAACCAGGTGCGGCTAACTATGGCTACACCTTC	CASSQPGAANYGYTF
many	TRBV6-2/TRBV6-3	TRBD1	TRBJ1-1	TGTGCCAGCAGCCTAGGGGACAGGACGACTGAAGCTTTCTTT	CASSLGDRTTEAFF
-	TRBV29-1	-	TRBJ1-4	TGCAGCGTAGCCAGTGGGACTAATGAAAAACTGTTTTTT	CSVASGTNEKLFF
many	TRBV10-3	-	TRBJ1-2	TGTGCCATCACCAACAGGGACCTCTATGGCTACACCTTC	CAITNRDLYGYTF
many	TRBV28	-	TRBJ2-2	TGTGCCAGCAGTTCACCTTCGATTGGCCGGGGCGGGGAGCTGTTTTTT	CASSSPSIGRGGELFF
many	TRBV12-3/TRBV12-4	-	TRBJ1-1	TGTGCCAGCGGGTGGACGGCGAACACTGAAGCTTTCTTT	CASGWTANTEAFF
many	TRBV7-2	-	TRBJ2-7	TGTGCCAGCAGCTTAGGGGACTCCCTTGGATGGCAGTACTTC	CASSLGDSLGWQYF
many	TRBV20-1	-	TRBJ2-5	TGCAGTGCTTCTTACTGGGCGGCGGGGGAGACCCAGTACTTC	CSASYWAAGETQYF
few	TRBV5-1	-	TRBJ1-1	TGCGCCAGCAGCTTGTATGGGGGAATGAACACTGAAGCTTTCTTT	CASSLYGGMNTEAFF
many	TRBV25-1	-	TRBJ1-1	TGTGCCAGCAGTGATCAGTTGAACACTGAAGCTTTCTTT	CASSDQLNTEAFF
-	TRBV10-3	TRBD1	TRBJ1-1	TGTGCCAGCAGTAAGTCGACAGGGTGGGACACTGAAGCTTTCTTT	CASSKSTGWDTEAFF
-	TRBV27	TRBD2	TRBJ2-3	TGTGCCAGCAGTTTAGTGGGACTAGCGGGAGGGCCAGCGGATACGCAGTATTTT	CASSLVGLAGGPADTQYF
many	TRBV29-1	-	TRBJ2-7	TGCAGCGTTCTCGTGGGGGGCTACGAGCAGTACTTC	CSVLVGGYEQYF
few	TRBV19	-	TRBJ1-5	TGTGCCAGTAGTGACAAAAGAGGCAATCAGCCCCAGCATTTT	CASSDKRGNQPQHF
-	TRBV6-1	TRBD2	TRBJ2-7	TGTGCCAGCAGTGTTCGCCTACCTCTAGCGGGATATTTGTACGAGCAGTACTTC	CASSVRLPLAGYLYEQYF